Each of the 29 T cell receptor beta chains below was sequenced from the same sample in a study of T cell responses to AZD1222 COVID-19 vaccine. Measured with immunoSEQ multiplex PCR; TCRdb has only the in-frame clones, and not every one. The data show around 92,000 clones, 85% to 90% seen once. The sample was peripheral blood, taken on day 0 of AZD1222 vaccination. The receptors were gathered from an adult in good health.

The genes are TRBV6-5 and TRBJ1-1; D perhaps matches TRBD1 (5 bases). Germline loops: CDR1 MNHEY, CDR2 SVGAGI. With 0 bases removed from V and 0 bases from J, the gap between germline ends came to 11 bases. The CDR3 is 16 residues long. This CDR3 reads CASSYSMSGLNTEAFF. DNA for the CDR3: TGTGCCAGCAGTTACTCGATGTCAGGGCTGAACACTGAAGCTTTCTTT.

CDR3 sequence: CAWRDTLGDTEAFF. The CDR3 nucleotides are TGTGCCTGGAGGGACACCCTCGGGGACACTGAAGCTTTCTTT. The chain joins TRBV30 to TRBJ1-1; possibly TRBD1 for D (5 bases). V lost 3 bases and J 3 bases, leaving 14 bases between the germline ends. The CDR3 spans 14 residues. Germline lookup yields CDR1 GTSNPN and CDR2 SVGIG (reference sequence).

The V gene is TRBV19, the J gene TRBJ1-3; 8 positions agree with TRBD1. CDR1 and CDR2 from the germline V gene are LNHDA and SQIVND (reference sequence). CDR3 size: 15 residues. V lost 7 bases to trimming and J lost 0 bases; unmatched junction nucleotides: 5. CDR3 region: CASNSGGPSGNTIYF. As DNA, the CDR3 is TGTGCCAGTAATTCAGGGGGCCCCTCTGGAAACACCATATATTTT.

This clone was seen more than once but under ten times. This chain links TRBV7-9 with TRBJ2-2, with TRBD1 identical over 7 bases. The CDR3 is made up of 15 amino acids. Losses at the gene ends were 5 bases for V and 3 bases for J; bases not matched to a gene: 6. Germline V gene data show CDR1 as SEHNR and CDR2 as FQNEAQ (reference sequence). CDR3 loop: CASSPGTGDTGELFF. The DNA for the CDR3 is TGTGCCAGCAGCCCCGGAACAGGGGACACCGGGGAGCTGTTTTTT.

This sequence joins TRBV11-2 and TRBJ2-1; tentatively, D is TRBD1 or TRBD2 (5 bases each). The V gene's germline CDR1 is SGHAT and CDR2 FQNNGV. V gave up 4 bases and J gave up 6 bases, with 22 bases separating them. This CDR3 is 17 amino acids long. DNA for the CDR3: TGTGCCAGCAGCTCACAAGCCGGGACCAGCAGGGTCAATGAGCAGTTCTTC. It encodes CASSSQAGTSRVNEQFF. Supplemented by reference TRBV11-2 and TRBJ2-1, the full variable domain reads EAGVAQSPRYKIIEKRQSVAFWCNPISGHATLYWYQQILGQGPKLLIQFQNNGVVDDSQLPKDRFSAERLKGVDSTLKIQPAKLEDSAVYLCASSSQAGTSRVNEQFFGPGTRLTVL.

The chain recombines TRBV4-1 with TRBJ2-1; 14 bases agree with TRBD2. V dropped 8 bases and J dropped 8; count of bases not matched to a gene: 8. This CDR3 region has 15 residues. CDR1 and CDR2 (germline): MGHRA, YSYEKL. The CDR3 bases are TGCGCCAGCGCGCAGGGACTAGCGGGAGACTATGAGCAGTTCTTC. Protein: CASAQGLAGDYEQFF.

The chain couples TRBV7-9 to TRBJ1-4; a weak D match, TRBD1 (6 bases). The germline V gene has CDR1 SEHNR and CDR2 FQNEAQ (reference sequence). This CDR3 comprises 15 residues. The V and J ends lost 2 bases and 7 bases respectively, with 14 bases between them. CDR3 coding DNA: TGTGCCAGCAGCTTACCCTCACAGGGTATTGAAAAACTGTTTTTT. It specifies CASSLPSQGIEKLFF. The full variable domain, rest sourced from reference TRBV7-9 and TRBJ1-4, is DTGVSQNPRHKITKRGQNVTFRCDPISEHNRLYWYRQTLGQGPEFLTYFQNEAQLEKSRLLSDRFSAERPKGSFSTLEIQRTEQGDSAMYLCASSLPSQGIEKLFFGSGTQLSVL.

The chain links TRBV6-1 to TRBJ1-5, with 7 bases matching TRBD1. V lost 4 bases, J lost 0 bases, and 15 bases stayed unmatched. The CDR3 is made up of 19 amino acids. From germline, CDR1 is MNHNS and CDR2 SASEGT. CDR3 sequence: CASSGQGWAGGYSNQPQHF. CDR3 sequence (DNA): TGTGCCAGCAGTGGCCAAGGGTGGGCAGGGGGTTATAGCAATCAGCCCCAGCATTTT.

The V and J genes are TRBV2 and TRBJ1-1, with D possibly matching TRBD1 (5 bases). Trimming removed 1 base from V and 6 bases from J, with 9 bases in between. The CDR3 loop spans 13 amino acids. Germline CDR1 reads SNHLY; CDR2 reads FYNNEI. CDR3 nucleotides: TGTGCCAGCAGTGAAGGGGGGTACCCTGAAGCTTTCTTT. This translates into CASSEGGYPEAFF.

The chain has TRBV10-2 and TRBJ2-7; the D is unclear. This CDR3 spans 13 amino acids. The V and J ends lost 2 bases and 3 bases respectively, with 8 bases between them. Germline CDR1 reads WSHSY; CDR2 reads SAAADI. CDR3: CASSEPVIYEQYF. Written as DNA, the CDR3 is TGCGCCAGCAGTGAGCCGGTAATCTACGAGCAGTACTTC.

This chain joins TRBV6-5 and TRBJ1-2; D gene uncertain. Germline V gene data show CDR1 as MNHEY and CDR2 as SVGAGI. The CDR3 totals 14 residues. V was pared by 6 bases and J by 5 bases, with 16 bases between. Here the CDR3 DNA reads TGTGCCAGCAGCCAAGAGGTAGGACGTTATGGCTACACCTTC. Translated: CASSQEVGRYGYTF.

CDR3 residues: CASSQGRGGSYEQYF. In DNA form, the CDR3 reads TGTGCCAGCAGCCAAGGACGCGGGGGGTCCTACGAGCAGTACTTC. The chain joins TRBV3-1 (or the pseudogene TRBV3-2) to TRBJ2-7; 8 bases are a match to TRBD2. V shed 1 base and J 1 base; nucleotides not matched to a gene: 3. Germline values: CDR1 LGHDT, CDR2 YNNKEL (reference sequence). The CDR3 loop spans 15 amino acids.

The chain combines TRBV30 with TRBJ1-4; D may be TRBD1 (6 bases). V shed 2 bases and J shed 8 bases, with 15 bases lying between them. Germline assignment: CDR1 GTSNPN and CDR2 SVGIG (reference sequence). The CDR3 sequence is 14 residues long. Written as DNA, the CDR3 is TGTGCCTGGAGTCCAGACTCAAGGGGGGAAAAACTGTTTTTT. This translates into CAWSPDSRGEKLFF.

The chain carries TRBV5-1 and TRBJ1-1, with TRBD1 matching over 8 bases. J gave up 1 base and V 4 bases, and 6 bases lay outside the gene matches. The CDR3 loop spans 15 amino acids. CDR1 and CDR2 from the germline V gene are SGHRS and YFSETQ. The CDR3 sequence: CASSAATGANTEAFF. The CDR3 DNA reads as TGCGCCAGCAGCGCGGCGACAGGGGCGAACACTGAAGCTTTCTTT.

The gene calls are TRBV15 and TRBJ1-6, with D unresolved. Looked up from germline, CDR1 is LNHNV and CDR2 is YYDKDF (reference sequence). Deletions cut 0 bases from V and 6 bases from J, with 6 bases between. The CDR3 has 14 amino acids. CDR3 in DNA: TGTGCCACCAGCAGAGATAGTGGTAATTCACCCCTCCACTTT. It yields the protein CATSRDSGNSPLHF.

The rearrangement uses TRBV5-1 and TRBJ2-4, with D hard to call. V was cut by 4 bases and J by 0 bases, with 14 bases left in between. CDR1 SGHRS and CDR2 YFSETQ come from the germline V gene. This CDR3 comprises 16 residues. The CDR3 sequence is CASSPTDTLAKNIQYF. CDR3 nucleotides: TGCGCCAGCAGCCCAACAGATACCCTAGCCAAAAACATTCAGTACTTC.

The chain joins TRBV18 to TRBJ1-2; the D is unclear. Trimming cost V 3 bases and J 0 bases, with 8 bases left between them. This CDR3 has 14 amino acids. Germline-derived CDR1 and CDR2 are KGHSH and LQKENI. The CDR3 DNA sequence: TGTGCCAGCTCACCCGGGTCAGCTAACTATGGCTACACCTTC. Protein: CASSPGSANYGYTF.

The chain recombines TRBV3-1 (or the pseudogene TRBV3-2) with TRBJ2-1; 13 bases are a match to TRBD2. This CDR3 contains 16 residues. Per germline, CDR1 LGHDT and CDR2 YNNKEL (reference sequence). The trim removed 4 bases at V and 7 bases at J, leaving 7 bases unmatched. The chain's CDR3 is CASSPTSGGPANEQFF. CDR3 in DNA: TGTGCCAGCAGCCCGACTAGCGGGGGGCCTGCAAATGAGCAGTTCTTC.

V gene TRBV19 combines with J gene TRBJ1-5; D is undetermined. There are 13 residues in the CDR3. V lost 5 bases and J 5 bases, leaving 10 bases between the germline ends. Germline CDR1 reads LNHDA; CDR2 reads SQIVND (reference sequence). CDR3 sequence (DNA): TGTGCCAGTAGTGAACAAGGATATCAGCCCCAGCATTTT. The encoded protein is CASSEQGYQPQHF.

CDR3 DNA sequence: TGTGCCAGCAGCAACCGCCGCAGGGGCGGTGGCTATGGCTACACCTTC. Translating it yields CASSNRRRGGGYGYTF. The V and J genes are TRBV14 and TRBJ1-2, with a tentative D call TRBD1 (6 bases). Germline V lookup: CDR1 SGHDN, CDR2 FVKESK. The CDR3 has 16 amino acids. V gave up 5 bases and J gave up 4 bases, with 20 bases separating them.

The chain is built from TRBV28 and TRBJ1-2; D perhaps matches TRBD1 (5 bases). CDR3 size: 14 residues. From germline, CDR1 is MDHEN and CDR2 SYDVKM. The ends were cut back, 4 bases at V and 5 bases at J, with 14 bases in the middle. The CDR3 DNA is TGTGCCAGCAGTTCTGGGACGGGGACTTATGGCTACACCTTC. This sequence encodes CASSSGTGTYGYTF.

The V call is TRBV30, the J call TRBJ1-1; D ambiguous. V was cut by 4 bases and J by 2 bases, with 11 bases left in between. The CDR3 sequence is 13 residues long. Germline CDR1 reads GTSNPN; CDR2 reads SVGIG (reference sequence). CDR3: CAWTPGFNTEAFF. CDR3 sequence (DNA): TGTGCCTGGACCCCAGGCTTTAACACTGAAGCTTTCTTT.

The V gene is TRBV5-1, the J gene TRBJ2-3, with 7 bases matching TRBD1. The CDR3 covers 12 residues. Looked up from germline, CDR1 is SGHRS and CDR2 is YFSETQ. The J segment lost 10 bases and the V segment lost 4 bases, leaving 6 bases of the junction unmatched. CDR3 sequence: CASSKDRVAQYF. CDR3 bases: TGCGCCAGCAGCAAAGACAGGGTGGCGCAGTATTTT. The variable domain in full, completed from reference TRBV5-1 and TRBJ2-3, reads KAGVTQTPRYLIKTRGQQVTLSCSPISGHRSVSWYQQTPGQGLQFLFEYFSETQRNKGNFPGRFSGRQFSNSRSEMNVSTLELGDSALYLCASSKDRVAQYFGPGTRLTVL.

V gene TRBV27 combines with J gene TRBJ2-2; no definite D call. The germline V and J ends were trimmed by 5 bases and 9 bases, with 16 bases remaining between them. Germline V gene sequence: CDR1 MNHEY, CDR2 SMNVEV (reference sequence). The CDR3 loop spans 14 amino acids. DNA for the CDR3: TGTGCCAGCAGTCCCTACGGAACGGACCGGGAGCTGTTTTTT. Its translation is CASSPYGTDRELFF.

This rearrangement joins TRBV6-5 to TRBJ2-7, with D tentatively TRBD1 (5 bases). Germline CDR1 reads MNHEY; CDR2 reads SVGAGI. Trimming removed 4 bases from V and 6 bases from J, with 16 bases in between. The CDR3 extends over 14 amino acids. In nucleotides, the CDR3 is TGTGCCAGCAGTTCGGACAAGCCCCCAGTCGAGCAGTACTTC. This translates into CASSSDKPPVEQYF.

This sequence joins TRBV5-8 and TRBJ1-2; D possibly corresponds to TRBD1 (5 bases). The CDR3 contains 14 residues. V was pared by 6 bases and J by 4 bases, with 16 bases between. Germline V gene lookup returns CDR1 SGHTS and CDR2 YDEGEE. The CDR3 protein is CASTRRGPVYGYTF. The CDR3, as DNA: TGTGCCAGCACCCGCCGGGGACCCGTCTATGGCTACACCTTC.

The chain links TRBV10-2 to TRBJ2-2; TRBD2 is a possible D gene (5 bases). CDR3 length: 12 amino acids. V was clipped by 11 bases and J by 5 bases, with 12 bases between them. Germline CDR1 WSHSY, CDR2 SAAADI. The CDR3 here is CAALQRTGELFF. In DNA, the CDR3 is TGCGCCGCTTTACAGCGGACCGGGGAGCTGTTTTTT.

This clone turned up a few times. The chain employs TRBV7-2 and TRBJ1-4; no clear D gene. From germline, CDR1 is SGHTA and CDR2 FQGNSA. V was shortened by 4 bases and J by 8 bases, with 20 bases between the two germline ends. This CDR3 contains 16 residues. Here the CDR3 reads CASSSTVTAVGEKLFF. Written as DNA, the CDR3 is TGTGCCAGCAGCTCGACTGTTACCGCTGTGGGCGAAAAACTGTTTTTT.

The rearrangement joins TRBV20-1 to TRBJ1-1, with D tentatively TRBD1 (5 bases). The CDR3 is 13 amino acids. Germline assignment: CDR1 DFQATT and CDR2 SNEGSKA (reference sequence). Between the trimmed V and J ends, which lost 3 bases and 5 bases, there was a span of 13 bases. The CDR3 DNA is TGCAGTGCTAGTGGGGGTGTACGAACTGAAGCTTTCTTT. Translation gives CSASGGVRTEAFF.